Listed below are T cell receptor beta chains from one sample, sequenced in a study of CD8 T cells in ankylosing spondylitis. From the 5' RACE reads, TCRdb called clonotypes with MiXCR, one entry per CDR3 protein. The table has roughly 220,000 distinct CDR3 sequences, 10% to 13% seen once. The specimen was blood, either unsorted or a sorted T cell fraction (not recorded which). These receptors originate from a male donor with ankylosing spondylitis or in good health (not recorded which). Both conserved end residues are part of each CDR3. D genes are given only for firm matches. Size is stated for part of the rows, as once, few or many counts, or as a class when the clone is expanded.

V: TRBV20-1
size: few
J: TRBJ1-6
D: TRBD1
DNA: TGCTGTGCTAGGGTTACTATTGGGACAGTTAATTCACCCCTCCACTTT
CDR3: CCARVTIGTVNSPLHF

V: TRBV28
size: -
J: TRBJ2-1
D: TRBD1
DNA: TGTGCCAGCAGTTTCTCCGGGACAGGGGACAATGAGCAGTTCTTC
CDR3: CASSFSGTGDNEQFF

V: TRBV30
size: few
J: TRBJ2-5
D: TRBD2
DNA: TGTGCCTGGAGTGCGACTAGCGGCCAAGAGACCCAGTACTTC
CDR3: CAWSATSGQETQYF

V: TRBV7-9
size: many
J: TRBJ2-5
D: -
DNA: TGTGCCAGCAGCCCATGGGAAGAGACCCAGTACTTC
CDR3: CASSPWEETQYF

V: TRBV12-3/TRBV12-4
size: many
J: TRBJ2-1
D: TRBD1
DNA: TGTGCCAGCAGCCCCGCCGGACAGGGATACGTAGGGCAGCAGTTCTTC
CDR3: CASSPAGQGYVGQQFF

V: TRBV20-1
size: many
J: TRBJ2-1
D: -
DNA: TGCAGTGCTAGGTCCCCCATAGGCAATGAGCAGTTCTTC
CDR3: CSARSPIGNEQFF

V: TRBV20-1
size: -
J: TRBJ1-2
D: -
DNA: TGCAGTGCTAGTTCCAACCAGCGGGGCGCAGGCTATGGCTACACCTTC
CDR3: CSASSNQRGAGYGYTF

V: TRBV19
size: -
J: TRBJ1-3
D: -
DNA: TGTGCCAGTACCCCGTGGGGGGGAAAGGTTGGAAACACCATATATTTT
CDR3: CASTPWGGKVGNTIYF

V: TRBV3-1
size: many
J: TRBJ2-2
D: -
DNA: TGTGCCAGCAGCCAAGCCACAGGGAAGGACACCGGGGAGCTGTTTTTT
CDR3: CASSQATGKDTGELFF

V: TRBV2
size: -
J: TRBJ2-5
D: TRBD2
DNA: TGTGCCAGCAGTGAAGTTCTAGCGGGGGGCGAGACCCAGTACTTC
CDR3: CASSEVLAGGETQYF

V: TRBV6-1
size: -
J: TRBJ1-2
D: -
DNA: TGTGCCAGCAGCCCCGGCTCCTCCTATGGCTACACCTTC
CDR3: CASSPGSSYGYTF

V: TRBV3-1
size: many
J: TRBJ2-3
D: -
DNA: TGTGCCAGCAGCCTCAATGAAGAAGATACGCAGTATTTT
CDR3: CASSLNEEDTQYF

V: TRBV30
size: few
J: TRBJ2-1
D: TRBD2
DNA: TGTGCCTGGACTAGCGGGCAACTCAATGAGCAGTTCTTC
CDR3: CAWTSGQLNEQFF

V: TRBV9
size: many
J: TRBJ2-1
D: -
DNA: TGTGCCAGCAGCGTATCCTCCGAGACTTACAATGAGCAGTTCTTC
CDR3: CASSVSSETYNEQFF

V: TRBV5-1
size: -
J: TRBJ2-7
D: TRBD2
DNA: TGCGCCAGCAGCTTGGCCAGCGGGGGGACACATTACGAGCAGTACTTC
CDR3: CASSLASGGTHYEQYF

V: TRBV11-2
size: many
J: TRBJ2-4
D: -
DNA: TGTGCCAGCAGCTTAGGGGCAGGGGGGAGGATTCAGTACTTC
CDR3: CASSLGAGGRIQYF

V: TRBV6-1
size: -
J: TRBJ1-5
D: -
DNA: TGTGCCAGCAGAGCGTCGGGGGACCAGCCCCAGCATTTT
CDR3: CASRASGDQPQHF

V: TRBV7-6
size: -
J: TRBJ2-2
D: TRBD1
DNA: TGTGCCAGCAGCAAGAGACCGGGACAGAGGGCCGGGGAGCTGTTTTTT
CDR3: CASSKRPGQRAGELFF

V: TRBV6-1
size: many
J: TRBJ2-5
D: TRBD2
DNA: TGTGCCAGCAGCCCGAGCGGGGGGGCGGAGACCCAGTACTTC
CDR3: CASSPSGGAETQYF

V: TRBV5-1
size: many
J: TRBJ2-2
D: TRBD1
DNA: TGCGCCAGCCGCAGGACAGGGGACACCGGGGAGCTGTTTTTT
CDR3: CASRRTGDTGELFF

V: TRBV20-1
size: once
J: TRBJ2-3
D: TRBD2
DNA: TGCAGGGGCCGTGGTCCGGGATTAGCGGGGTCGTCTAGCACAGATACGCAGTATTTT
CDR3: CRGRGPGLAGSSSTDTQYF

V: TRBV19
size: few
J: TRBJ2-3
D: TRBD2
DNA: TGTGCCAGTAGCAGTCTAGCGGGGGTCCACGGGAATACGCAGTATTTT
CDR3: CASSSLAGVHGNTQYF

V: TRBV7-3
size: -
J: TRBJ2-1
D: TRBD2
DNA: TGTGCCAGCAGCTTATCGGGTCGGGGGGGTAGAGATGAGCAGTTCTTC
CDR3: CASSLSGRGGRDEQFF

V: TRBV7-3
size: -
J: TRBJ2-1
D: -
DNA: TGTGCCAGCAGTCTAGAGGTCGGGACCGGCGAGCAGTTCTTC
CDR3: CASSLEVGTGEQFF

V: TRBV20-1
size: many
J: TRBJ2-2
D: TRBD1
DNA: TGCAGTGCTAGAGATCCGGGACAGGGGGACACCGGGGAGCTGTTTTTT
CDR3: CSARDPGQGDTGELFF

V: TRBV28
size: many
J: TRBJ1-2
D: -
DNA: TGTGCCAGCAGTTTAATTGGCTATGGCTACACCTTC
CDR3: CASSLIGYGYTF

V: TRBV9
size: many
J: TRBJ1-3
D: -
DNA: TGTGCCAGCAGCGGCCCCTTGGGGGGCTCTGGAAACACCATATATTTT
CDR3: CASSGPLGGSGNTIYF

V: TRBV3-1
size: -
J: TRBJ1-3
D: -
DNA: TGTGCCAGCAGCCAAGCAGGGTCCGGAAACACCATATATTTT
CDR3: CASSQAGSGNTIYF

V: TRBV2
size: -
J: TRBJ2-5
D: -
DNA: TGTGCCAGCCATCGAACGGGGCAGCTAAAGACCCAGTACTTC
CDR3: CASHRTGQLKTQYF

V: TRBV6-1
size: few
J: TRBJ1-2
D: TRBD1
DNA: TGTGCCAGCAGGAGAGGACAGGGCTATGGCTACACCTTC
CDR3: CASRRGQGYGYTF

V: TRBV5-6
size: many
J: TRBJ2-2
D: -
DNA: TGTGCCAGCAGCCCTACCGGGCCCAACACCGGGGAGCTGTTTTTT
CDR3: CASSPTGPNTGELFF

V: TRBV7-7
size: many
J: TRBJ1-3
D: -
DNA: TGTGCTAGCAGCTCCGGGACGGAACCTGGAAACACCATATATTTT
CDR3: CASSSGTEPGNTIYF

V: TRBV5-5
size: -
J: TRBJ1-1
D: -
DNA: TGTGCCAGCAGCTTGGATCTGGTGAACACTGAAGCTTTCTTT
CDR3: CASSLDLVNTEAFF

V: TRBV12-3/TRBV12-4
size: many
J: TRBJ1-5
D: TRBD1
DNA: TGTGCCAGCAGTTTCGGCGACCAGGGGGCGTGCCATTTT
CDR3: CASSFGDQGACHF

V: TRBV27
size: many
J: TRBJ2-1
D: TRBD1
DNA: TGTGCCAGCAGCTACTTGGGGACAGACAATGAGCAGTTCTTC
CDR3: CASSYLGTDNEQFF

V: TRBV7-2
size: many
J: TRBJ2-1
D: TRBD2
DNA: TGTGCCAGCAGCTTAGAGCGGGAGAGAGAGCAGTTCTTC
CDR3: CASSLEREREQFF

V: TRBV12-3/TRBV12-4
size: many
J: TRBJ2-5
D: -
DNA: TGTGCCAGCAGTTTTACGGAAGAGACCCAGTACTTC
CDR3: CASSFTEETQYF

V: TRBV20-1
size: few
J: TRBJ1-5
D: -
DNA: TGCAGTGCCATGACCAGCGGCAATCAGCCCCAGCATTTT
CDR3: CSAMTSGNQPQHF

V: TRBV5-1
size: many
J: TRBJ2-7
D: TRBD1
DNA: TGCGCCAGCAGCAGCAGGACAGGGGATATGACCGAGCAGTACTTC
CDR3: CASSSRTGDMTEQYF

V: TRBV7-2
size: -
J: TRBJ2-1
D: -
DNA: TGTGCCAGCAGTTTCAGTGTGGGACCGGGGGGCGATGAGCAGTTCTTC
CDR3: CASSFSVGPGGDEQFF

V: TRBV28
size: few
J: TRBJ1-4
D: TRBD1
DNA: TGTGCCAGCAGACCACCCCCCGCCCAGGGGGTGGAGGAAAAACTGTTTTTT
CDR3: CASRPPPAQGVEEKLFF

V: TRBV9
size: -
J: TRBJ2-3
D: -
DNA: TGTGCCAGCAGACACGACGGGGGCGGGGATACGCAGTATTTT
CDR3: CASRHDGGGDTQYF

V: TRBV5-1
size: many
J: TRBJ2-7
D: TRBD2
DNA: TGCGCCAGCAGCTTGATTGGACTAGCTCCCTACGAGCAGTACTTC
CDR3: CASSLIGLAPYEQYF

V: TRBV20-1
size: many
J: TRBJ2-1
D: -
DNA: TGCAGTGCTAGCCCTATAAAGGGGGGGGGGCCCTCCAATGAGCAGTTCTTC
CDR3: CSASPIKGGGPSNEQFF

V: TRBV6-6
size: many
J: TRBJ1-6
D: TRBD1
DNA: TGTGCCAGCCAGGGGGGTTCACCCCTCCACTTT
CDR3: CASQGGSPLHF

V: TRBV6-1
size: few
J: TRBJ2-1
D: -
DNA: TGTGCCAGCAGTCCACGGGACGTCAGCTCCTACAATGAGCAGTTCTTC
CDR3: CASSPRDVSSYNEQFF